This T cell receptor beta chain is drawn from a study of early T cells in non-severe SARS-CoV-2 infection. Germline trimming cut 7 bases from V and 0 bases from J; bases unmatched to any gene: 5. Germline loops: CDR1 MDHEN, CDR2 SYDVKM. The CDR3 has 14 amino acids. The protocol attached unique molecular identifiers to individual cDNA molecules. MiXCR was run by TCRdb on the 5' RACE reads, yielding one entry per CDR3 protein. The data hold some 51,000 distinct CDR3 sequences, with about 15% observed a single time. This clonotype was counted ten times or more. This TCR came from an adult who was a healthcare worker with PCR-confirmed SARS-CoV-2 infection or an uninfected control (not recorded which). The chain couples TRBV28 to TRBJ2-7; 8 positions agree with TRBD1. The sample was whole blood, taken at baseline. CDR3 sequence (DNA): TGTGCCAGCACCGGGACAGGCAGCTCCTACGAGCAGTACTTC. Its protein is CASTGTGSSYEQYF.